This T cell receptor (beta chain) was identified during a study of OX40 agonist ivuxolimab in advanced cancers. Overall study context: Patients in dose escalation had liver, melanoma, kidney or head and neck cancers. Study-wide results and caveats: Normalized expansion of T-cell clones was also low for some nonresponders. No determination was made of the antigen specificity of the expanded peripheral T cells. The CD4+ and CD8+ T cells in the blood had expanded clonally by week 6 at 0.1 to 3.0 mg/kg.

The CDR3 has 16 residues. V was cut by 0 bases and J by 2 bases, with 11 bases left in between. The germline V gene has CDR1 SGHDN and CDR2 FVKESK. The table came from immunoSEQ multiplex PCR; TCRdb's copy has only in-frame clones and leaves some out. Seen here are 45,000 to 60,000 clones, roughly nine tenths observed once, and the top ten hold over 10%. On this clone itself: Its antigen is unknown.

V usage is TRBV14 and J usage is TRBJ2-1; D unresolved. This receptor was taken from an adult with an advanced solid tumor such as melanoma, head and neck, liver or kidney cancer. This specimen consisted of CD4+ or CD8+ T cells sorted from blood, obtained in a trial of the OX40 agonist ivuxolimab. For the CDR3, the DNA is TGTGCCAGCAGCCAAGATGTGGTATCTCCCTACAATGAGCAGTTCTTC. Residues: CASSQDVVSPYNEQFF.